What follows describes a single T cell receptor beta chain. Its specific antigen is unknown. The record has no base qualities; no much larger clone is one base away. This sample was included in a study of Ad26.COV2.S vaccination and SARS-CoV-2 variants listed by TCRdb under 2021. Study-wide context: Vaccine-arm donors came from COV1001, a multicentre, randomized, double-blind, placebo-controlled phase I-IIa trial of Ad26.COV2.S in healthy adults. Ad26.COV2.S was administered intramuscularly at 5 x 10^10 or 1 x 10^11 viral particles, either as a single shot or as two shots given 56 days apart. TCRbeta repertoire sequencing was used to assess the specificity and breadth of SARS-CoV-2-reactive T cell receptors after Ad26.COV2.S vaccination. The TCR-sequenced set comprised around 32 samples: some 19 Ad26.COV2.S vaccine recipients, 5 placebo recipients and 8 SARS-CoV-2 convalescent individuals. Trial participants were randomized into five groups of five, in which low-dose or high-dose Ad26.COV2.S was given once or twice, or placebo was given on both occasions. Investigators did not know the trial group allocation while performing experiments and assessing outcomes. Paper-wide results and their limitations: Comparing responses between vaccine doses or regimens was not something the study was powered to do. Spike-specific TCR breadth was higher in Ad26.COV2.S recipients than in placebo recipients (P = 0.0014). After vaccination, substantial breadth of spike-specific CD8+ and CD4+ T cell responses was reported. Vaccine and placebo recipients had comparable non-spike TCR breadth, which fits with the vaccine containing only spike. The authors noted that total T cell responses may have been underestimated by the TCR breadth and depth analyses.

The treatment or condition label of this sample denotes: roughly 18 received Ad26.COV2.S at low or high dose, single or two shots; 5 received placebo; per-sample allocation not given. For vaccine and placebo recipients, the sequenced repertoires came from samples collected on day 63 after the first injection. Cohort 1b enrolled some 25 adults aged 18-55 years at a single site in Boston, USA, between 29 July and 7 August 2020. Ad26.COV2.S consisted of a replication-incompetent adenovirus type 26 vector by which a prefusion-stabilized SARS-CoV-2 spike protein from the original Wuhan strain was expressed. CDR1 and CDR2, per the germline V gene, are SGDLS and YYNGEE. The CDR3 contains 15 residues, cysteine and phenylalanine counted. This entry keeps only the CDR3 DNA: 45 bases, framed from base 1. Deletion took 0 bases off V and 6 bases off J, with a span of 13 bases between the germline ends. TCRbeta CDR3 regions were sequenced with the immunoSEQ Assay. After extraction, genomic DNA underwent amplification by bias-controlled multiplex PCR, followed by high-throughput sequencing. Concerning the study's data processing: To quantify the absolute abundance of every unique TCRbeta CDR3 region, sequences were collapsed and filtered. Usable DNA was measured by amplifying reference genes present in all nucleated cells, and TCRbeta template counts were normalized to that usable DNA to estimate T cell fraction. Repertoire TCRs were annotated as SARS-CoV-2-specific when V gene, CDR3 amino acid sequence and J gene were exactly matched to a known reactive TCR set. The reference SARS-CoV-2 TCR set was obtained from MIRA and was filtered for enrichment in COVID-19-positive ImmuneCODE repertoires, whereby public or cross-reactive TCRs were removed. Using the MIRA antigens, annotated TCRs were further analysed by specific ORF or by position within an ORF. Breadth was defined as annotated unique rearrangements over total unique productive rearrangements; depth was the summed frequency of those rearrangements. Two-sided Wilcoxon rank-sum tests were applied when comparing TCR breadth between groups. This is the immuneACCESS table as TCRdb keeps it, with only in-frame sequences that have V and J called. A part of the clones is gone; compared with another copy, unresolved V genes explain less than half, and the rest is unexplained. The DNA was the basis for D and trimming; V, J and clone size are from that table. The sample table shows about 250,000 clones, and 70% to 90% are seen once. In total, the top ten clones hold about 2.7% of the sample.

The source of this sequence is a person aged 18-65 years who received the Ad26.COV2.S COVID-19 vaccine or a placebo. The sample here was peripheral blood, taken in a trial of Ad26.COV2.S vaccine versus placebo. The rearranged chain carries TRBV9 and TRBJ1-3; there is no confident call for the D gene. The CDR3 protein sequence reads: CASSVEGGLENTIYF. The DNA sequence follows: TGTGCCAGCAGCGTAGAGGGTGGGCTGGAAAACACCATATATTTT.